This entry lists 5 T cell receptor beta chains sequenced from one sample in a study of tumor-infiltrating lymphocytes in primary liver carcinoma. A constant-region primer primed TCR beta cDNA synthesis from 400 to 600 ng of total RNA. Three nested multiplex PCR rounds, a slightly modified ARM-PCR method, built the TCR beta libraries. TRBV1-TRBV30 forward and Cbeta reverse primers drove the first two approximately 10-cycle rounds. TCRdb independently ran MiXCR on the multiplex PCR reads; one entry per CDR3 protein. The repertoire consists of 300,000 to 350,000 distinct CDR3 sequences, with approximately 54% occurring once and the leading ten covering about 17%. They got blood RNA out of unsorted whole blood and also pulled out germline DNA. Input material: peripheral blood. The receptors were gathered from a woman in her 30s with primary liver carcinoma and hepatitis B virus infection.

The gene calls are TRBV7-8 and TRBJ2-3; D may be TRBD1 or TRBD2 (5 bases each). Germline V gives CDR1 SGHVS, CDR2 FQNEAQ. The germline V and J ends were trimmed by 5 bases and 4 bases, with 16 bases remaining between them. The CDR3 loop spans 15 amino acids. In DNA form, the CDR3 reads TGTGCCAGCAGCCACCTGAAGGGGACGGCAGATACGCAGTATTTT. It is translated as CASSHLKGTADTQYF. The full variable domain, with the rest looked up from reference TRBV7-8 and TRBJ2-3, is GAGVSQSPRYKVAKRGQDVALRCDPISGHVSLFWYQQALGQGPEFLTYFQNEAQLDKSGLPSDRFFAERPEGSVSTLKIQRTQQEDSAVYLCASSHLKGTADTQYFGPGTRLTVL.

V is TRBV4-3 and J is TRBJ2-2; 8 bases align to TRBD2. Germline V gene lookup returns CDR1 LGHNA and CDR2 YSLEER. The CDR3 sequence is 17 residues long. With 1 base clipped from V and 6 bases from J, the junction kept 10 bases outside the gene matches. CDR3 region: CASSQGRTSPNAGELFF. The CDR3 DNA reads as TGCGCCAGCAGCCAAGGCAGGACTAGCCCTAACGCCGGGGAGCTGTTTTTT.

Worth noting for this clonotype: Because it lacks the conserved phenylalanine or tryptophan at the end, this CDR3 is likely a read error. The DNA is left out, because the CDR3 cannot be placed on it with certainty; the CDR3 is given as TCRdb lists it. The chain employs TRBV10-3 and TRBJ2-2. In germline, CDR1 is ENHRY, CDR2 SYGVKD. The CDR3 length equals 14 residues, ends included. CDR3 loop: CAVSVGAGTGELLL.

Turning to this clonotype: The final CDR3 position lacks the conserved phenylalanine or tryptophan, pointing to a likely read error. The DNA is left out, because the CDR3 cannot be placed on it with certainty; the CDR3 is given as TCRdb lists it. J is TRBJ2-5 and V is TRBV11-2. The CDR3 contains 15 residues when both ends are counted. The V gene's germline CDR1 is SGHAT and CDR2 FQNNGV. The CDR3 here is CASSLDLSGQETQCL.

Remarks on this clonotype: Germline and junction disagree at one end, which may indicate a read error. This chain's CDR3 is CTSSLYRTRNEQFF. CDR3 nucleotides: TGTACCAGCAGCTTATATCGGACTCGCAATGAGCAGTTCTTC. The J gene is TRBJ2-1, the V gene TRBV11-2, with D possibly TRBD2 on 5 matching bases. The CDR3 extends over 14 amino acids. Germline CDR1 SGHAT, CDR2 FQNNGV.